The 32 T cell receptor beta chains below all came from one sample that was sequenced in a study of cytomegalovirus exposure and HLA in healthy donors. The study ran its PCR with 60 Vbeta and 13 Jbeta primers. The protocol was immunoSEQ multiplex PCR, while the TCRdb copy is restricted to in-frame clones and leaves out a portion. The table has about 150,000 clones, 75% to 85% seen once. Specimen: PBMCs. These receptors were taken from a female donor in good health and CMV-seropositive.

V is TRBV19 and J is TRBJ2-2; the match to TRBD1 covers 11 bases. Per the germline V gene, CDR1 is LNHDA and CDR2 is SQIVND (reference sequence). The length of the CDR3 is 17 residues. Losses at the gene ends were 1 base for V and 4 bases for J; bases not matched to a gene: 5. CDR3: CASSIVWGTGGTGELFF. The CDR3, as DNA: TGTGCCAGTAGTATAGTTTGGGGGACAGGGGGCACCGGGGAGCTGTTTTTT.

The chain uses TRBV6-6 and TRBJ1-3; TRBD1 matches 9 bases. Germline-derived CDR1 and CDR2 are MNHNY and SVGAGI (reference sequence). Germline trimming cut 5 bases from V and 0 bases from J; bases unmatched to any gene: 5. CDR3 size: 16 residues. The CDR3 coding sequence is TGTGCCAGCAGTCGAGGACAGGGGACCTCTGGAAACACCATATATTTT. Its translation is CASSRGQGTSGNTIYF.

The chain couples TRBV27 to TRBJ2-3; 9 nucleotides align to TRBD2. The CDR3 is 15 amino acids. Germline trimming cut 7 bases from V and 6 bases from J; bases unmatched to any gene: 11. Germline CDR1 is MNHEY and CDR2 is SMNVEV (reference sequence). CDR3 in amino acids: CASTRFGTSGDTQYF. The CDR3 DNA sequence: TGTGCCAGCACCAGGTTCGGTACTAGCGGGGATACGCAGTATTTT.

The chain combines TRBV18 with TRBJ2-5, with D possibly TRBD1 on 5 matching bases. Germline V gene sequence: CDR1 KGHSH, CDR2 LQKENI. The CDR3 totals 13 residues. V lost 4 bases and J 5 bases, leaving 11 bases between the germline ends. CDR3 protein: CASSQGWGETQYF. The CDR3 region has the DNA TGTGCCAGCTCACAGGGCTGGGGCGAGACCCAGTACTTC.

The chain employs TRBV5-4 and TRBJ2-3; 7 bases line up with TRBD1. V shed 6 bases and J 4 bases; nucleotides not matched to a gene: 8. This CDR3 comprises 14 residues. Germline lookup yields CDR1 SGHNT and CDR2 YYREEE (reference sequence). The CDR3 loop reads CASNPGGRADTQYF. CDR3 in DNA: TGTGCCAGCAACCCAGGGGGTAGGGCAGATACGCAGTATTTT. The variable domain in full, completed from reference TRBV5-4 and TRBJ2-3, reads ETGVTQSPTHLIKTRGQQVTLRCSSQSGHNTVSWYQQALGQGPQFIFQYYREEENGRGNFPPRFSGLQFPNYSSELNVNALELDDSALYLCASNPGGRADTQYFGPGTRLTVL.

For the CDR3, the DNA is TGCGCCAGCAGCCCCAGGGTGGCTACGGCAGATACGCAGTATTTT. Amino acids: CASSPRVATADTQYF. The chain uses TRBV5-1 and TRBJ2-3, with D possibly TRBD1 on 5 matching bases. The CDR3 runs 15 residues. Germline V gene sequence: CDR1 SGHRS, CDR2 YFSETQ. V shed 4 bases and J shed 4 bases, with 16 bases lying between them.

The chain combines TRBV30 with TRBJ1-2; D remains ambiguous. The CDR3 totals 13 residues. CDR1 is GTSNPN, CDR2 SVGIG, per germline (reference sequence). Trimming removed 4 bases from V and 6 bases from J, with 15 bases in between. Written as DNA, the CDR3 is TGTGCCTGGAATACACAGTCAAGAGATGGCTACACCTTC. The encoded protein is CAWNTQSRDGYTF.

This clone was detected only a few times. V usage is TRBV2 and J usage is TRBJ1-3, with a tentative D call TRBD1 (6 bases). Per the germline V gene, CDR1 is SNHLY and CDR2 is FYNNEI. Trimming removed 6 bases at V and 1 base at J, with 13 bases between. CDR3 length: 15 residues. The CDR3: CASREQGFSGNTIYF. The CDR3, as DNA: TGTGCCAGCAGAGAACAGGGTTTTTCTGGAAACACCATATATTTT.

V is TRBV6-1 and J is TRBJ2-1; maybe TRBD2 (5 bases). CDR3 size: 13 residues. V was cut by 0 bases and J by 9 bases, with 9 bases left in between. The germline V gene encodes CDR1 MNHNS and CDR2 SASEGT. The CDR3: CASSEAPRGEQFF. CDR3 in DNA: TGTGCCAGCAGTGAAGCTCCTCGGGGTGAGCAGTTCTTC.

This clone has more than one count but fewer than ten. The CDR3 sequence is CASSDRGGDEQFF. The CDR3 nucleotides are TGTGCCAGCTCCGACAGGGGAGGCGATGAGCAGTTCTTC. The V call is TRBV6-4, the J call TRBJ2-1; 8 bases match TRBD1. The CDR3 runs 13 residues. The J segment lost 8 bases and the V segment lost 8 bases, leaving 8 bases of the junction unmatched. Germline V CDR1 and CDR2: MRHNA, SNTAGT.

This clone was seen more than once but under ten times. The V and J genes are TRBV19 and TRBJ2-4; 9 bases fit TRBD1. J gave up 0 bases and V 4 bases, and 13 bases lay outside the gene matches. CDR1 is LNHDA, CDR2 SQIVND, per germline (reference sequence). The CDR3 is made up of 19 amino acids. The DNA of the CDR3 is TGTGCCAGTAGTAGTTCCGGGACAGGGACTAACCTAGCCAAAAACATTCAGTACTTC. It yields the protein CASSSSGTGTNLAKNIQYF.

This clone showed up just a few times. The CDR3, as DNA: TGTGCCAGCTTCAGGGGGTCAGGGAACACTGAAGCTTTCTTT. As protein: CASFRGSGNTEAFF. The rearrangement joins TRBV7-2 to TRBJ1-1, with TRBD1 identical over 7 bases. The germline CDR1 and CDR2 sequences are SGHTA and FQGNSA. The CDR3 consists of 14 residues. With 8 bases clipped from V and 1 base from J, the junction kept 7 bases outside the gene matches. Using reference TRBV7-2 and TRBJ1-1 for the parts outside the CDR3, the full variable domain is GAGVSQSPSNKVTEKGKDVELRCDPISGHTALYWYRQSLGQGLEFLIYFQGNSAPDKSGLPSDRFSAERTGGSVSTLTIQRTQQEDSAVYLCASFRGSGNTEAFFGQGTRLTVV.

The rearrangement links TRBV19 to TRBJ2-2; D unclear. This CDR3 is built from 14 residues. Trimming took off 1 base at V and 8 bases at J, with 11 bases between the two ends. The germline V gene encodes CDR1 LNHDA and CDR2 SQIVND (reference sequence). The CDR3 DNA is TGTGCCAGTAGTATAGTGGGCCCGGCTGGGGAGCTGTTTTTT. Its protein product is CASSIVGPAGELFF.

This chain uses TRBV11-2 with TRBJ2-4; perhaps TRBD2 as D (6 bases). CDR3 length equals 17 residues. V was clipped by 1 base and J by 3 bases, with 16 bases between them. The germline V gene has CDR1 SGHAT and CDR2 FQNNGV. CDR3 DNA: TGTGCCAGCAGCTTAGCCTGGGGTTGGGAGGACAAAAACATTCAGTACTTC. Protein sequence: CASSLAWGWEDKNIQYF.

This clone showed up just once. The chain uses TRBV9 and TRBJ2-7; possibly TRBD2 for D (7 bases). Germline V gives CDR1 SGDLS, CDR2 YYNGEE. This CDR3 is 12 amino acids long. CDR3 DNA: TGTGCCAGCAAAGGGGGTTGGCGGGAGAGGACGGTC. Translation: CASKGGWRERTV.

The chain uses TRBV2 and TRBJ2-2, with 8 nucleotides matching TRBD1. Germline V gene data show CDR1 as SNHLY and CDR2 as FYNNEI. The CDR3 sequence is 16 residues long. V lost 2 bases and J lost 5; bases outside the gene matches: 7. For the CDR3, the DNA is TGTGCCAGCAGTGAATTGGGACAGGCGGCTACCGGGGAGCTGTTTTTT. Amino acid sequence: CASSELGQAATGELFF.

This clone occurred a few times. This chain links TRBV19 with TRBJ2-3, with D possibly being TRBD2 (6 bases). The V and J ends lost 4 bases and 2 bases respectively, with 16 bases between them. This CDR3 region has 16 residues. Germline V gene data show CDR1 as LNHDA and CDR2 as SQIVND (reference sequence). This CDR3 is CASSTNSGPSTDTQYF. The CDR3 DNA is TGTGCCAGTAGTACGAATAGCGGACCCTCCACAGATACGCAGTATTTT.

The V and J genes are TRBV7-8 and TRBJ2-4; 8 bases are a match to TRBD1. The V gene's germline CDR1 is SGHVS and CDR2 FQNEAQ. Trimming took 5 bases from V and 5 from J; bases not matched to a gene: 8. The CDR3 loop spans 15 amino acids. CDR3 in DNA: TGTGCCAGCAGCCGTTTAGGACAGGGCCAAAACATTCAGTACTTC. Encoded protein: CASSRLGQGQNIQYF.

This chain joins TRBV6-6 and TRBJ1-6, with 7 bases lining up with TRBD1. Germline V CDR1 and CDR2: MNHNY, SVGAGI (reference sequence). Trimming at V came to 6 bases and at J to 4 bases, leaving 6 bases not matched to a gene. There are 15 residues in the CDR3. The CDR3 loop reads CASSPQGSYNSPLHF. In DNA, the CDR3 is TGTGCCAGCAGCCCACAGGGGAGTTATAATTCACCCCTCCACTTT.

V gene TRBV7-8 combines with J gene TRBJ2-7; 7 positions match TRBD2. The J segment lost 0 bases and the V segment lost 6 bases, leaving 20 bases of the junction unmatched. CDR3 length: 19 amino acids. In germline, CDR1 is SGHVS, CDR2 FQNEAQ. CDR3 in amino acids: CASSHLSYSGASSSYEQYF. For the CDR3, the DNA is TGTGCCAGCAGTCATCTTAGTTACAGCGGGGCCTCAAGCTCCTACGAGCAGTACTTC.

The genes are TRBV28 and TRBJ1-3, with 9 bases that match TRBD1. J lost 0 bases, V lost 4 bases, and 7 bases had no gene match. This CDR3 comprises 17 residues. Germline lookup yields CDR1 MDHEN and CDR2 SYDVKM. DNA of the CDR3: TGTGCCAGCAGTTACCAACAGGGGGCTATCTCTGGAAACACCATATATTTT. The encoded protein is CASSYQQGAISGNTIYF.

This sequence joins TRBV7-3 and TRBJ2-3; D gene ambiguous. CDR1 is SGHTA, CDR2 FQGTGA, per germline. CDR3 length: 13 residues. V was pared by 5 bases and J by 5 bases, with 11 bases between. This CDR3 reads CASSLTDRDTQYF. The CDR3 coding sequence is TGTGCCAGCAGCCTTACAGATCGAGATACGCAGTATTTT.

Turning to this clone: The sample holds other DNA sequences that translate to the same CDR3. V gene TRBV7-8 combines with J gene TRBJ2-2, with 7 bases that match TRBD2. The germline V gene encodes CDR1 SGHVS and CDR2 FQNEAQ. The V and J ends lost 6 bases and 6 bases, in that order; junction bases with no gene match: 10. The CDR3 spans 15 residues. CDR3 nucleotides: TGTGCCAGCAGATCCGAAAGACTAGCACCCGGGGAGCTGTTTTTT. Residues: CASRSERLAPGELFF.

The genes are TRBV6-1 and TRBJ2-5; possibly TRBD1 for D (6 bases). The CDR3 sequence is 12 residues long. Germline V gene data show CDR1 as MNHNS and CDR2 as SASEGT. Trimming removed 4 bases at V and 5 bases at J, with 8 bases between. For the CDR3, the DNA is TGTGCCAGCAGTGGGGGGCGTGAGACCCAGTACTTC. Residues: CASSGGRETQYF.

This sequence joins TRBV5-1 and TRBJ2-7; no clear D gene. Trimming took 0 bases from V and 0 from J, leaving 10 bases between them. Germline CDR1 is SGHRS and CDR2 is YFSETQ. The length of the CDR3 is 15 residues. CDR3 bases: TGCGCCAGCAGCTTGGAGCCGCAAAGCTCCTACGAGCAGTACTTC. Translation gives CASSLEPQSSYEQYF.

This clone was counted only a few times. The rearrangement joins TRBV27 to TRBJ2-7, with no clear D. The CDR3 runs to 13 residues. CDR1 and CDR2 from the germline V gene are MNHEY and SMNVEV (reference sequence). The V end lost 3 bases, the J end lost 3 bases, and 9 bases lay between the germline ends. This chain's CDR3 is CASSFGSNYEQYF. CDR3 nucleotides: TGTGCCAGCAGTTTTGGCTCAAACTACGAGCAGTACTTC.

This chain connects TRBV2 to TRBJ2-3; tentatively, D is TRBD2 (6 bases). Per the germline V gene, CDR1 is SNHLY and CDR2 is FYNNEI. V lost 5 bases and J lost 6, with 12 bases in between. The CDR3 sequence is 13 residues long. CDR3 sequence: CASSRDSADTQYF. CDR3 sequence (DNA): TGTGCCAGCAGTCGGGACTCGGCGGATACGCAGTATTTT.

This chain joins TRBV27 and TRBJ1-5; 9 positions match TRBD1. The CDR3 sequence is 15 residues long. V was clipped by 5 bases and J by 4 bases; unmatched bases: 6. Germline-derived CDR1 and CDR2 are MNHEY and SMNVEV (reference sequence). CDR3 coding DNA: TGTGCCAGCAGTGGACAGGGGTTTTCAAATCAGCCCCAGCATTTT. This encodes CASSGQGFSNQPQHF.

The CDR3 nucleotides are TGTGCCAGCAGCTTGGGACAGCCGAACACTGAAGCTTTCTTT. It encodes CASSLGQPNTEAFF. This sequence joins TRBV5-6 and TRBJ1-1; D possibly corresponds to TRBD1 (5 bases). CDR3 length: 14 residues. Looked up from germline, CDR1 is SGHDT and CDR2 is YYEEEE. V was shortened by 0 bases and J by 1 base, with 7 bases between the two germline ends.

V is TRBV15 and J is TRBJ1-2, with a tentative D call TRBD1 (6 bases). This CDR3 spans 14 amino acids. The germline V gene has CDR1 LNHNV and CDR2 YYDKDF (reference sequence). Trimming removed 0 bases from V and 8 bases from J, with 13 bases in between. As DNA, the CDR3 is TGTGCCACCAGCAGAGAATTGGACAGTCTGGGCTACACCTTC. Protein sequence: CATSRELDSLGYTF.

Only a few counts were recorded for this clone. The chain couples TRBV19 to TRBJ2-2; TRBD1 matches at 8 bases. CDR1 is LNHDA and CDR2 is SQIVND in the germline V gene (reference sequence). The CDR3 runs to 15 residues. V shed 3 bases, J shed 7 bases, and the junction held 7 bases outside the gene matches. CDR3: CASSIITGGNGELFF. As DNA, the CDR3 is TGTGCCAGTAGTATTATCACAGGGGGAAACGGGGAGCTGTTTTTT.

This sequence joins TRBV7-3 and TRBJ1-3, with a possible D match to TRBD1 (6 bases). CDR3 length equals 16 residues. V dropped 5 bases and J dropped 0 bases, with 14 bases sitting between them. Germline V CDR1 and CDR2: SGHTA, FQGTGA. CDR3 region: CASSISGAHSGNTIYF. CDR3 DNA sequence: TGTGCCAGCAGCATTTCAGGGGCTCACTCTGGAAACACCATATATTTT.